The source of this T cell receptor (beta chain) is a study of T cells in Graves' hyperthyroidism and ophthalmopathy. Points from the study as a whole: Most clonotypes expanded in the thyroid (above 0.001) were also present in blood.

For Graves' hyperthyroidism to be stable, ophthalmopathy could not progress within 18 months. What was amplified from RNA transcripts were TCR beta CDR3 regions. First-round RT-PCR of the TCR CDR3 relied on the HTBI primer set. TCRdb re-called the multiplex PCR reads with MiXCR, one entry per CDR3 protein. The table includes 400,000 to 500,000 distinct CDR3 sequences, 12% to 15% detected once. This clonotype came up a few times. Its matching antigen is unknown. Germline V CDR1 and CDR2: MGHRA, YSYEKL. The CDR3 sequence is 14 residues long. V gave up 4 bases and J gave up 3 bases, with 9 bases separating them.

The chain carries TRBV4-1 and TRBJ2-2, with TRBD2 as a possible D gene (6 bases). The clonotype was recovered from a woman between 18 and 30 years old with Graves' hyperthyroidism. Source material: blood. CDR3 coding DNA: TGCGCCAGCAGCCCCTGGAGGGACACCGGGGAGCTGTTTTTT. It translates to CASSPWRDTGELFF.